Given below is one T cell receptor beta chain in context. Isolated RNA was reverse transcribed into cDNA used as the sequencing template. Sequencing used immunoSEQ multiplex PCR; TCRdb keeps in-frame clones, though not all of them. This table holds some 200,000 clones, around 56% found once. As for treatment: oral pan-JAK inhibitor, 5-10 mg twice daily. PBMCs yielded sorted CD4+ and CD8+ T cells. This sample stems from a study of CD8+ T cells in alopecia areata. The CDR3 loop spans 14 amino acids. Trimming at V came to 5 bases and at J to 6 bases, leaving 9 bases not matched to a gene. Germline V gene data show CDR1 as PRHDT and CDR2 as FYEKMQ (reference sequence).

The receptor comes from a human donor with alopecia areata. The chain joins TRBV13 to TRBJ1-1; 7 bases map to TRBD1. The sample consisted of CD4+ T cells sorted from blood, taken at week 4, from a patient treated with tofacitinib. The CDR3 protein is CASSRLTGRAEAFF. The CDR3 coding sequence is TGTGCCAGCAGCCGGCTGACAGGGAGGGCTGAAGCTTTCTTT.